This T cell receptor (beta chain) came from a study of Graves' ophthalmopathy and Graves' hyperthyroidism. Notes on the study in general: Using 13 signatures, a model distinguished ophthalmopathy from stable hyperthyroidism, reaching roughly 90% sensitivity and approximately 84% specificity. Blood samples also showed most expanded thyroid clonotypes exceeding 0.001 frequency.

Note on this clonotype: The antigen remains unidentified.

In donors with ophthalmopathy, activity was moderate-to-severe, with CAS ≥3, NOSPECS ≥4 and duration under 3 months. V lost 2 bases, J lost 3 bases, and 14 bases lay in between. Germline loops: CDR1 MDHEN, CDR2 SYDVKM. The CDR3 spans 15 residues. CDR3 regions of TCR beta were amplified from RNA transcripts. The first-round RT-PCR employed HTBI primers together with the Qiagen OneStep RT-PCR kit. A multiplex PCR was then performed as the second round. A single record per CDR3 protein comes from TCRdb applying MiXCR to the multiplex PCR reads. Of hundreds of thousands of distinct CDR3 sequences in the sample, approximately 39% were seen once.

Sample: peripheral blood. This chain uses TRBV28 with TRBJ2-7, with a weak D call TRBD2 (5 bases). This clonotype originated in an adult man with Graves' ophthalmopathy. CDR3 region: CASSLRGPVGYEQYF. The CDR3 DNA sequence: TGTGCCAGCAGTTTAAGAGGGCCGGTGGGCTACGAGCAGTACTTC. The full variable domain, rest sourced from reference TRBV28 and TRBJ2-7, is DVKVTQSSRYLVKRTGEKVFLECVQDMDHENMFWYRQDPGLGLRLIYFSYDVKMKEKGDIPEGYSVSREKKERFSLILESASTNQTSMYLCASSLRGPVGYEQYFGPGTRLTVT.